This entry lists 27 T cell receptor beta chains sequenced from one sample in a study of T-cell memory formation after mild COVID-19. TCRdb recomputed calls from the 5' RACE reads with MiXCR, one row per CDR3 protein. The repertoire holds 90,000 to 120,000 distinct CDR3 sequences, with 15% to 20% as singletons. Sequences were obtained from PBMCs or a T cell subset sorted from them (not recorded which). Receptor source: a man aged 18 to 29 who had mild COVID-19 (a few samples of this study predate the infection). Cell type and time point are not known.

In this sample, this clonotype turned up a few times. The rearrangement links TRBV7-2 to TRBJ1-1; D is uncertain. The germline CDR1 and CDR2 sequences are SGHTA and FQGNSA. This CDR3 is built from 14 residues. The V and J ends lost 4 bases and 3 bases respectively, with 12 bases between them. Written as DNA, the CDR3 is TGTGCCAGCAGCTCAGGTTTCATGTACACTGAAGCTTTCTTT. Translated, it gives CASSSGFMYTEAFF.

This clonotype occurred a few times. The CDR3 bases are TGTGCCATCAGGGGGGACCGCCGTCCCTATGGCTACACCTTC. Protein: CAIRGDRRPYGYTF. V usage is TRBV10-3 and J usage is TRBJ1-2; the D gene is possibly TRBD1 (5 bases). Trimming took off 6 bases at V and 4 bases at J, with 15 bases between the two ends. The germline V gene encodes CDR1 ENHRY and CDR2 SYGVKD. The CDR3 is 14 amino acids.

This clonotype was recorded at least ten times. The V call is TRBV18, the J call TRBJ2-5; unclear D gene. CDR3 length: 14 amino acids. The germline V gene has CDR1 KGHSH and CDR2 LQKENI. V dropped 2 bases and J dropped 2 bases, with 9 bases sitting between them. The CDR3 DNA reads TGTGCCAGCTCACCAGGGAATAGGCAAGAGACCCAGTACTTC. As protein: CASSPGNRQETQYF.

This sequence joins TRBV24-1 and TRBJ2-1, with D possibly TRBD2 on 6 matching bases. The CDR3 is 14 residues long. The germline gives CDR1 KGHDR, CDR2 SFDVKD. Trimming cost V 3 bases and J 3 bases, with 8 bases left between them. CDR3 bases: TGTGCCACCAGTGATCCTAGCGACTACAATGAGCAGTTCTTC. This codes for CATSDPSDYNEQFF.

The chain joins TRBV7-2 to TRBJ1-2, with D hard to call. V was pared by 0 bases and J by 5 bases, with 4 bases between. The CDR3 has 12 residues. Germline values: CDR1 SGHTA, CDR2 FQGNSA. The CDR3 region has the DNA TGTGCCAGCAGCTTAGCTACGTATGGCTACACCTTC. Translated, it gives CASSLATYGYTF.

The gene calls are TRBV11-2 and TRBJ1-4; no definite D call. The ends were cut back, 1 base at V and 3 bases at J, with 15 bases in the middle. CDR3 size: 17 residues. Germline CDR1 SGHAT, CDR2 FQNNGV. CDR3 in DNA: TGTGCCAGCAGCTTAGTCAACGTGGTTGTGGCTAATGAAAAACTGTTTTTT. Translation: CASSLVNVVVANEKLFF.

There are a few counts of this clonotype. The V gene is TRBV3-1, the J gene TRBJ1-1; the match to TRBD1 covers 7 bases. V was clipped by 1 base and J by 1 base; unmatched bases: 0. CDR1 is LGHDT and CDR2 is YNNKEL in the germline V gene (reference sequence). CDR3 size: 14 residues. CDR3 in DNA: TGTGCCAGCAGCCAAGGACAGGGGAACACTGAAGCTTTCTTT. This sequence encodes CASSQGQGNTEAFF.

Written as DNA, the CDR3 is TGTGCCAGCAGCAAACAGAACACCGGGGAGCTGTTTTTT. It yields the protein CASSKQNTGELFF. The chain couples TRBV12-3 or TRBV12-4 to TRBJ2-2; D remains ambiguous. There are 13 residues in the CDR3. The germline V and J ends were trimmed by 6 bases and 1 base, with 6 bases remaining between them.

This clonotype has a handful of counts. The V and J genes are TRBV7-9 and TRBJ2-5, with D perhaps matching TRBD1 (5 bases). V dropped 5 bases and J dropped 4 bases, with 11 bases sitting between them. Germline V gene sequence: CDR1 SEHNR, CDR2 FQNEAQ (reference sequence). This CDR3 has 13 residues. The CDR3 is CASSLNTGETQYF. Written as DNA, the CDR3 is TGTGCCAGCAGCCTGAATACAGGAGAGACCCAGTACTTC.

The chain employs TRBV4-1 and TRBJ2-7; 8 bases are shared with TRBD1. Germline V CDR1 and CDR2: MGHRA, YSYEKL. The junction had 10 bases not matched to a gene; V was cut back by 3 bases and J by 3 bases. CDR3 length equals 16 residues. CDR3 region: CASSQDRDRSFYEQYF. The DNA for the CDR3 is TGCGCCAGCAGCCAGGACCGGGACAGGTCCTTCTACGAGCAGTACTTC.

This clonotype occurred many times. J is TRBJ2-1 and V is TRBV7-8, with 10 bases matching TRBD2. V shed 5 bases, J shed 14 bases, and the junction held 21 bases outside the gene matches. Germline assignment: CDR1 SGHVS and CDR2 FQNEAQ. CDR3 length: 17 residues. This chain's CDR3 is CASSQRLAGEGTTQEFF. The CDR3 region has the DNA TGTGCCAGCAGCCAACGTCTAGCGGGGGAGGGTACTACCCAGGAGTTCTTC. The full variable domain, rest sourced from reference TRBV7-8 and TRBJ2-1, is GAGVSQSPRYKVAKRGQDVALRCDPISGHVSLFWYQQALGQGPEFLTYFQNEAQLDKSGLPSDRFFAERPEGSVSTLKIQRTQQEDSAVYLCASSQRLAGEGTTQEFFGPGTRLTVL.

This clonotype was found a few times. The chain has TRBV18 and TRBJ1-1; unclear D gene. In germline, CDR1 is KGHSH, CDR2 LQKENI. Deletions cut 6 bases from V and 2 bases from J, with 19 bases between. The CDR3 has 16 residues. CDR3: CASSPNSGSFNTEAFF. CDR3 nucleotides: TGTGCCAGCTCTCCCAACTCCGGGTCTTTTAACACTGAAGCTTTCTTT.

V is TRBV7-2 and J is TRBJ1-1, with a tentative D call TRBD1 (6 bases). The V end was cut by 6 bases, the J end by 4 bases, with 12 bases between. CDR3 length: 13 residues. Germline-derived CDR1 and CDR2 are SGHTA and FQGNSA. Here the CDR3 DNA reads TGTGCCAGCAGTTCACAGGGTATCACTGAAGCTTTCTTT. This sequence encodes CASSSQGITEAFF.

The V gene is TRBV5-1, the J gene TRBJ2-3; D uncertain. CDR1 SGHRS and CDR2 YFSETQ come from the germline V gene. The CDR3 has 14 residues. V was shortened by 4 bases and J by 3 bases, with 12 bases between the two germline ends. The CDR3 protein is CASSTGTVTDTQYF. The DNA of the CDR3 is TGCGCCAGCAGCACTGGAACAGTGACAGATACGCAGTATTTT.

The chain recombines TRBV20-1 with TRBJ2-1; TRBD2 agrees at 14 bases. V was clipped by 5 bases and J by 10 bases; unmatched bases: 10. This CDR3 comprises 15 residues. Germline-derived CDR1 and CDR2 are DFQATT and SNEGSKA (reference sequence). DNA for the CDR3: TGCAGTGCTGGGGGGACTAGCGGGGGCTCTGCGGAGCAGTTCTTC. Translated, it gives CSAGGTSGGSAEQFF.

Many counts were recorded for this clonotype. This chain joins TRBV25-1 and TRBJ2-5; 9 bases agree with TRBD1. V lost 5 bases to trimming and J lost 5 bases; unmatched junction nucleotides: 9. This CDR3 is built from 15 residues. CDR1 MGHDK and CDR2 SYGVNS come from the germline V gene. CDR3 nucleotides: TGTGCCAGCAGTCCCCCCCGACAGGGGGGCGAGACCCAGTACTTC. Residues: CASSPPRQGGETQYF.

The rearrangement uses TRBV12-5 and TRBJ1-2; possible D gene TRBD1, 6 bases. Per germline, CDR1 LGHNT and CDR2 FRNRAP. There are 14 residues in the CDR3. Trimming removed 5 bases at V and 5 bases at J, with 15 bases between. This chain's CDR3 is CASGLRTAYYGYTF. Written as DNA, the CDR3 is TGTGCTAGTGGTCTCAGGACAGCCTATTATGGCTACACCTTC.

The chain has TRBV5-1 and TRBJ2-3; 8 bases are shared with TRBD2. The CDR3 sequence is 14 residues long. Germline values: CDR1 SGHRS, CDR2 YFSETQ. With 5 bases clipped from V and 1 base from J, the junction kept 3 bases outside the gene matches. The CDR3 protein is CASRSSGGTDTQYF. The CDR3 nucleotides are TGCGCCAGCAGGAGTAGCGGGGGCACAGATACGCAGTATTTT.

This clonotype has just a few counts. J is TRBJ2-7 and V is TRBV6-6; 8 bases align to TRBD2. This CDR3 has 13 residues. Trimming took 2 bases from V and 6 from J; bases not matched to a gene: 3. Germline V gene data show CDR1 as MNHNY and CDR2 as SVGAGI (reference sequence). CDR3: CASSYAGGGEQYV. CDR3 in DNA: TGTGCCAGCAGTTACGCCGGGGGGGGCGAGCAGTACGTC.

This clonotype was detected only a few times. The chain has TRBV7-2 and TRBJ1-1; a possible D gene is TRBD1 (5 bases). V lost 7 bases and J lost 5, with 17 bases in between. Germline CDR1 is SGHTA and CDR2 is FQGNSA. The CDR3 is 14 amino acids. This CDR3 reads CASMEFQEGTEAFF. CDR3 coding DNA: TGTGCCAGCATGGAATTTCAGGAGGGGACTGAAGCTTTCTTT. The full variable domain, rest sourced from reference TRBV7-2 and TRBJ1-1, is GAGVSQSPSNKVTEKGKDVELRCDPISGHTALYWYRQSLGQGLEFLIYFQGNSAPDKSGLPSDRFSAERTGGSVSTLTIQRTQQEDSAVYLCASMEFQEGTEAFFGQGTRLTVV.

The chain couples TRBV9 to TRBJ2-3; 8 bases are shared with TRBD1. V shed 4 bases, J shed 4 bases, and the junction held 8 bases outside the gene matches. This CDR3 comprises 15 residues. The germline V gene has CDR1 SGDLS and CDR2 YYNGEE. The CDR3 is CASSLDRGRADTQYF. The DNA for the CDR3 is TGTGCCAGCAGCCTTGACAGGGGAAGAGCAGATACGCAGTATTTT.

The chain is built from TRBV5-5 and TRBJ2-3; no definite D call. CDR1 and CDR2 from the germline V gene are SGHKS and YYEKEE (reference sequence). V shed 3 bases and J shed 6 bases, with 11 bases lying between them. This CDR3 comprises 13 residues. CDR3 coding DNA: TGTGCCAGCAGCTACCGCGGCGCGGATACGCAGTATTTT. It encodes CASSYRGADTQYF.

There are many counts of this clonotype. The gene calls are TRBV21-1 and TRBJ1-2. TRBV21-1 constitutes a pseudogene. The CDR3 has 15 residues. This chain's CDR3 is CASSKRGGANYGYTF. In nucleotides, the CDR3 is TGTGCCAGCAGCAAACGGGGGGGCGCAAACTATGGCTACACCTTC.

The J gene is TRBJ1-2, the V gene TRBV7-9, with TRBD1 matching over 7 bases. The CDR3 has 10 residues. Germline trimming cut 10 bases from V and 6 bases from J; bases unmatched to any gene: 2. Germline loops: CDR1 SEHNR, CDR2 FQNEAQ (reference sequence). The chain's CDR3 is CATTGDGYTF. The CDR3, as DNA: TGTGCCACCACAGGGGATGGCTACACCTTC. Based on the CDR3 plus reference TRBV7-9 and TRBJ1-2, the full variable domain is DTGVSQNPRHKITKRGQNVTFRCDPISEHNRLYWYRQTLGQGPEFLTYFQNEAQLEKSRLLSDRFSAERPKGSFSTLEIQRTEQGDSAMYLCATTGDGYTFGSGTRLTVV.

The V gene is TRBV9, the J gene TRBJ2-3; D call uncertain. The germline V and J ends were trimmed by 7 bases and 2 bases, with 11 bases remaining between them. The germline V gene has CDR1 SGDLS and CDR2 YYNGEE. The CDR3 totals 13 residues. The CDR3 sequence: CASAARATDTQYF. In nucleotides, the CDR3 is TGTGCCAGCGCCGCCCGGGCCACAGATACGCAGTATTTT.

This clonotype has more than one count but fewer than ten. The chain carries TRBV4-2 and TRBJ2-7, with 10 bases identical to TRBD2. Germline V gene sequence: CDR1 LGHNA, CDR2 YNFKEQ. J lost 0 bases, V lost 4 bases, and 6 bases had no gene match. The CDR3 length is 16 residues. CDR3 residues: CASSLIAGGSSYEQYF. The CDR3 bases are TGTGCCAGCAGCCTCATAGCGGGGGGAAGCTCCTACGAGCAGTACTTC.

This clonotype was observed at least ten times. J is TRBJ1-2 and V is TRBV12-3 or TRBV12-4; D unclear. Between the trimmed V and J ends, which lost 2 bases and 4 bases, there was a span of 8 bases. This CDR3 has 13 amino acids. CDR3 coding DNA: TGTGCCAGCAGTTTAAAGGTTGTCTATGGCTACACCTTC. It is translated as CASSLKVVYGYTF.